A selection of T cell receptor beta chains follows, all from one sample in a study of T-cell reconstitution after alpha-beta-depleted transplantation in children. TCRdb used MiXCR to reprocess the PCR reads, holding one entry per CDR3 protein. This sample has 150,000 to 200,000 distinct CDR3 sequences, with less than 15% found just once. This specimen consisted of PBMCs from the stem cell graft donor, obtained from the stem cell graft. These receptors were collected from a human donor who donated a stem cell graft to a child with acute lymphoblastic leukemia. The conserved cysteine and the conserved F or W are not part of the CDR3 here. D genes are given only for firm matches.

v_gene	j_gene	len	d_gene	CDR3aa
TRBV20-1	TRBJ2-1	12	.	SARGEMAGNEQF
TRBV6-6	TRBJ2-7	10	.	ASRDTLYEQY
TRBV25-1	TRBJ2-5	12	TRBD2	ASSFELAEETQY
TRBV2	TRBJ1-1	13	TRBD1	ASSPQGGLLLGAF
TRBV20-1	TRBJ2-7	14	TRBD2	SARGPGLAGNYEQY
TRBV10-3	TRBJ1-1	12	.	ALRDVRGSTEAF
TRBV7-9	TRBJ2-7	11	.	ASSLGQFYEQY
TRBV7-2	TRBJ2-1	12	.	ASSLSLIEDEQF
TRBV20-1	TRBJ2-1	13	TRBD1	SARDPGQNYNEQF
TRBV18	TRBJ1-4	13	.	ASSPKNLRSEKLF
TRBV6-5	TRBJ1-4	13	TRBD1	ASSYSGQRDEKLF
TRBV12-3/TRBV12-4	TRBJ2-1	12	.	ASSGGEADNEQF
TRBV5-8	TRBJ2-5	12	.	ASSIDRNQETQY
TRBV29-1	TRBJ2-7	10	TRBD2	SVGLAGAEQY
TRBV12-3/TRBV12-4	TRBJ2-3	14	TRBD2	ASSSQPGGMGDTQY
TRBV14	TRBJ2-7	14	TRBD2	ASSHPGLAGLYEQY
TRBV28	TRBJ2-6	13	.	ASSSAASGANVLT
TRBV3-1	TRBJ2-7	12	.	ASSQDLLDYEQY
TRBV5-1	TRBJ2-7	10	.	ASTWNRGEQY
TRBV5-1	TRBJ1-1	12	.	ASSLGTVNTEAF
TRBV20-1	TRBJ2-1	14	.	SARFPLAVPYNEQF
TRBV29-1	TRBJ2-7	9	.	SATGPGEQY
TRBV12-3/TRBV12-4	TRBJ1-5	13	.	ASSFSGRLNQPQH
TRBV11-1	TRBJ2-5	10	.	ASSSAVETQY
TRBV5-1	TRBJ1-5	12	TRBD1	ASSLFQGGQPQH
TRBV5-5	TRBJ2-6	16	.	ASSLYAGDSSGANVLT
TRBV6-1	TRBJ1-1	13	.	ASSLGPRGATEAF
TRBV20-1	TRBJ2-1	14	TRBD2	SAQMREGRSWDEQF
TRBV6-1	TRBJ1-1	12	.	ASSRYELNTEAF
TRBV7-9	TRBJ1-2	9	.	ASTGGLGYT
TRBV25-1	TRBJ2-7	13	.	ASSEGEPRSYEQY
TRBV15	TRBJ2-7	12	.	ATSLNRGGGEQY
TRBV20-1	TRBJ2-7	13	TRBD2	SAPQAGRGIAEQY